This is a list of T cell receptor beta chains from one sample in a study of cytomegalovirus exposure and HLA in healthy donors. Assay used: immunoSEQ multiplex PCR; TCRdb lists only in-frame clones, some missing. The data hold 250,000 or so clones, with around 90% observed a single time. Input material: PBMCs. The receptors derive from a girl aged 2-10 years in good health and CMV-seronegative. Both conserved end residues are part of each CDR3. D genes are given only for firm matches. A clone size is listed for some rows: how often the clone was seen (once, few, many), or a class if it is expanded.

clone_size	v_call	d_call	j_call	cdr3_nt	cdr3_aa
-	TRBV7-8	TRBD1	TRBJ1-3	TGTGCCAGCAGCACTACAGGGGGTGACCCTGGAAACACCATATATTTT	CASSTTGGDPGNTIYF
-	TRBV10-3	TRBD1	TRBJ1-1	TGTGCCATCAGCCGTGGGACAGGAGAGAACACTGAAGCTTTCTTT	CAISRGTGENTEAFF
-	TRBV19	TRBD1	TRBJ2-5	TGTGCCAGTAGTATTGGGACAGTCCAAGAGACCCAGTACTTC	CASSIGTVQETQYF
-	TRBV6-1	-	TRBJ2-5	TGTGCCAGCAGTGAAGCCAGGCACGAGACCCAGTACTTC	CASSEARHETQYF
-	TRBV7-9	-	TRBJ2-7	TGTGCCAGCAGCCCCCTATACGAGCAGTACTTC	CASSPLYEQYF
-	TRBV4-1	-	TRBJ1-1	TGCGCCAGCAGCCACGCGGGGGGGACTGAAGCTTTCTTT	CASSHAGGTEAFF
-	TRBV6-5	TRBD1	TRBJ1-5	TGTGCCAGCAGTAACGGACAGGGCAATCAGCCCCAGCATTTT	CASSNGQGNQPQHF
few	TRBV5-1	TRBD1	TRBJ2-7	TGCGCCAGCAGCTTGGGACAGGGGAACGACGAGCAGTACTTC	CASSLGQGNDEQYF
-	TRBV6-6	-	TRBJ1-4	TGTGCCAGCAGCTACCCCCCTCGGGTGAAACTGTTTTTT	CASSYPPRVKLFF
-	TRBV6-6	-	TRBJ1-5	TGTGCCAGCGGAAACCGGGACTCTAGCAATCAGCCCCAGCATTTT	CASGNRDSSNQPQHF
once	TRBV15	TRBD2	TRBJ2-1	TGTGCCACCAGCAGATCCCGAGTAGCGGGCGGTCAGTTCTTC	CATSRSRVAGGQFF
once	TRBV12-5	TRBD2	TRBJ2-1	TGTGCTAGTGGTTTGGTACTGGGAGGGACCTACAATGAGCAGTTCTTC	CASGLVLGGTYNEQFF
-	TRBV10-2	-	TRBJ1-5	TGCGCCAGCAGTGAGTCGAGGGCAGCAGGTCAGCCCCAGCATTTT	CASSESRAAGQPQHF
-	TRBV5-1	-	TRBJ1-1	TGCGCCAGCAGCCCGCAGGACAGTGCAAACACTGAAGCTTTCTTT	CASSPQDSANTEAFF
few	TRBV4-1	TRBD2	TRBJ2-7	TGCGCCAGCAGCCAAGTTTTGGGTAGCGGGATAAGTTCCTACGAGCAGTACTTC	CASSQVLGSGISSYEQYF
few	TRBV15	-	TRBJ2-5	TGTGCCACCAGCAGAGCCGAGGAGACCCAGTACTTC	CATSRAEETQYF
-	TRBV5-1	TRBD1	TRBJ2-1	TGCGCCAGCCCCTCTCACAGGGGGTCGGATGAGCAGTTCTTC	CASPSHRGSDEQFF
-	TRBV7-9	TRBD1	TRBJ2-5	TGTGCCAGCAGCTTGTTAGAGGGGGCCCAAGAGACCCAGTACTTC	CASSLLEGAQETQYF
-	TRBV15	TRBD2	TRBJ2-1	TGTGCCACCAGCAGGCGGGGACTAGCGGGAGTGTACAATGAGCAGTTCTTC	CATSRRGLAGVYNEQFF
-	TRBV6-5	TRBD1	TRBJ1-1	TGTGCCAGCAGGAACAGGGGGAACACTGAAGCTTTCTTT	CASRNRGNTEAFF
-	TRBV20-1	-	TRBJ1-1	TGCAGTGCAGGGGATGGCACTGAAGCTTTCTTT	CSAGDGTEAFF
-	TRBV5-1	TRBD1	TRBJ2-7	TGCGCCAGCAGCTTGGAGGCAGGGGGCGTCTACGAGCAGTACTTC	CASSLEAGGVYEQYF
-	TRBV7-9	TRBD1	TRBJ2-1	TGTGCCAGCAGTTGGGGGGGACAGGGTATGCACAATGAGCAGTTCTTC	CASSWGGQGMHNEQFF
-	TRBV27	-	TRBJ1-6	TGTGCCAGCACCGCTTCCGGGACCAGGGGCTCACCCCTCCACTTT	CASTASGTRGSPLHF
-	TRBV13	-	TRBJ2-3	TGTGCCAGCAGCTTAGCCGGTCCGACTAGGGGAGGCACAGATACGCAGTATTTT	CASSLAGPTRGGTDTQYF
-	TRBV18	-	TRBJ1-2	TGTGCCAGCTCGCTTGAGAGGTCCTATGGCTACACCTTC	CASSLERSYGYTF
-	TRBV11-2	-	TRBJ2-2	TGTGCCAGCAGCCACTGGGACTCCTACACCGGGGAGCTGTTTTTT	CASSHWDSYTGELFF
-	TRBV6-4	TRBD1	TRBJ2-7	TGTGCCAGCCCGTTTCAGGGGGCCTACGAGCAGTACTTC	CASPFQGAYEQYF
-	TRBV30	-	TRBJ1-3	TGTGCCTGGAGATTTTCCCTCTCTGGAAACACCATATATTTT	CAWRFSLSGNTIYF
once	TRBV5-6	-	TRBJ1-2	TGTGCCAGCAGCGAGGGTTCCGTAATCTATGGCTACACCTTC	CASSEGSVIYGYTF
-	TRBV28	-	TRBJ1-2	TGTGCCAGCAGTTTATCAGGGGCAAACTATGGCTACACCTTC	CASSLSGANYGYTF
-	TRBV27	-	TRBJ1-4	TGTGCCAGCAGTCCCGAGGGAGGGGAGTCGGAAAAACTGTTTTTT	CASSPEGGESEKLFF
-	TRBV2	-	TRBJ2-5	TGTGCCAGCAGCGGTAGCCGGGGGAGAGAGACCCAGTACTTC	CASSGSRGRETQYF
-	TRBV13	-	TRBJ2-1	TGTGCCAGCAGTACACAAGCGGCGGAGGAGCAGTTCTTC	CASSTQAAEEQFF
-	TRBV30	-	TRBJ2-7	TGTGCCTGGAGTTACCAACACCACGAGCAGTACTTC	CAWSYQHHEQYF
-	TRBV6-5	-	TRBJ2-3	TGTGCCAGCAGTGAGGCGTATACGCAGTATTTT	CASSEAYTQYF
-	TRBV6-6	-	TRBJ2-3	TGTGCCAGCAGTATGTCAACCTGGACTGCAGATACGCAGTATTTT	CASSMSTWTADTQYF
-	TRBV5-5	TRBD1	TRBJ2-2	TGTGCCAGCAGCTTCGGGACAGGGTTAGGGGGCACCGGGGAGCTGTTTTTT	CASSFGTGLGGTGELFF
-	TRBV7-9	-	TRBJ1-1	TGTGCCAGCAGCTTAGCCTGGAACACTGAAGCTTTCTTT	CASSLAWNTEAFF
-	TRBV7-9	-	TRBJ1-5	TGTGCCAGCAGCCCGCCGGGGGGCAATCAGCCCCAGCATTTT	CASSPPGGNQPQHF
few	TRBV28	-	TRBJ1-2	TGTGCCAGCAGTTTAACTCCCTCCGGGGACTACTATGGCTACACCTTC	CASSLTPSGDYYGYTF
-	TRBV19	-	TRBJ1-1	TGTGCCAGTAGTATAGTCAGTGGCGGTGAAGCTTTCTTT	CASSIVSGGEAFF
-	TRBV19	-	TRBJ2-1	TGTGCCAGTAGTATTGATCGCGATGAGCAGTTCTTC	CASSIDRDEQFF
-	TRBV14	-	TRBJ2-4	TGTGCCAGCAGCCAGGCAGGGCTAGCCAAAAACATTCAGTACTTC	CASSQAGLAKNIQYF
-	TRBV9	-	TRBJ2-7	TGTGCCAGCAGCGGGGGACTCTTCGACGAGCAGTACTTC	CASSGGLFDEQYF
-	TRBV27	-	TRBJ2-3	TGTGCCAGCAGCCGACAGATCCTAGAGACAGATACGCAGTATTTT	CASSRQILETDTQYF
-	TRBV27	TRBD2	TRBJ2-1	TGTGCCAGCAGACTAGCGGGGATTTACAATGAGCAGTTCTTC	CASRLAGIYNEQFF
-	TRBV9	TRBD1	TRBJ1-2	TGTGCCAGCAGCGTAGGGACAGGGGAGAGCCCTCATGGCTACACCTTC	CASSVGTGESPHGYTF
few	TRBV2	-	TRBJ2-1	TGTGCCAGCAACCTCGTGCCCAGGGACAATGAGCAGTTCTTC	CASNLVPRDNEQFF
-	TRBV6-5	TRBD2	TRBJ2-7	TGTGCCAGCAGTACCCTCAGCGGGAGGCGATACGAGCAGTACTTC	CASSTLSGRRYEQYF